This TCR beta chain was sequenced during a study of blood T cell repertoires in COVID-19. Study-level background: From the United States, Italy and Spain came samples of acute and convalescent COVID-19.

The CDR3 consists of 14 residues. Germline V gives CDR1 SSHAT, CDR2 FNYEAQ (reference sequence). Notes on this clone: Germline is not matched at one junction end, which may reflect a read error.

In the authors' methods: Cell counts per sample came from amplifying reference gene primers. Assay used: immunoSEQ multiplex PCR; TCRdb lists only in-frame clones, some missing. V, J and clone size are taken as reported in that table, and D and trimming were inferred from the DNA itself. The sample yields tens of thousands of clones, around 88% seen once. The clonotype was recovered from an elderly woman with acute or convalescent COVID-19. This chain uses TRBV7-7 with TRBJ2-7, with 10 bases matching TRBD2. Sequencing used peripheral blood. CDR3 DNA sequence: TGTGCTAGCAGCCCTAGCGGGGGCAACTACGAGCAGTACTTC. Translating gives CASSPSGGNYEQYF.